This TCR beta chain stems from a study of T-cell reconstitution after alpha-beta-depleted transplantation in children listed by TCRdb under 2016. As for the study more broadly: Using TCR repertoire profiling, the study followed T-cell immune reconstitution in a quantitative way in children after TCRalphabeta/CD19-depleted allogeneic hematopoietic cell transplantation.

CDR1 and CDR2, looked up from the germline V gene, are SQVTM and ANQGSEA. From its cysteine to its phenylalanine, the CDR3 spans 14 amino acids. The sequence is cut down to CDR3 DNA, 42 bases in frame from base 1. Trimming takes 0 bases off V and 7 bases off J; junction bases not matched to a gene: 6. The library came from PCR. Sequenced on an Illumina HiSeq 2500. To normalize quantification of the TCRbeta repertoire, the TCR libraries were built with molecular barcoding that relied on unique molecular identifiers. In TCRdb, the public reads were trimmed at Q25 with fastp and aligned with MiXCR, with productive beta chains retained. Each CDR3 protein appears once, grouped with its most common genes and DNA. This sample holds 440,000 or so distinct CDR3 sequences; 11% were observed only once. The biggest ten clones account for approximately 5% of the sample. This clonotype was seen a few times. No antigen is known for it. Per-base qualities were not stored, and no clone one base away is much larger.

The chain was built from TRBV29-1 and TRBJ2-7, and 10 bases in between align with TRBD2. The sample in question was PBMCs from the stem cell graft donor, obtained from the stem cell graft. This TCR came from a human donor who donated a stem cell graft to a child with acute myeloid leukemia. CDR3 protein: CSVEELAGAGEQYF. The DNA is TGCAGCGTTGAAGAGCTAGCGGGAGCGGGGGAGCAGTACTTC.